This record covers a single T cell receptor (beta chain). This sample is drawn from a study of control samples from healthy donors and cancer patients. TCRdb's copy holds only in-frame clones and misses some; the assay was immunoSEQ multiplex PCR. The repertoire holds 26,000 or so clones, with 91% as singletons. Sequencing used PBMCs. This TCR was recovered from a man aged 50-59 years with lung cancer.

CDR3 coding DNA: TGCGCCAGCAGCCAGAGGACAGGGTGGAGAACCGGGGAGCTGTTTTTT. Translating gives CASSQRTGWRTGELFF. The chain recombines TRBV4-1 with TRBJ2-2; 8 bases match TRBD1. The CDR3 length is 16 residues. CDR1 MGHRA and CDR2 YSYEKL come from the germline V gene. V shed 3 bases and J 5 bases; nucleotides not matched to a gene: 8.